This T cell receptor beta chain was retrieved from a study of blood T cell repertoires in COVID-19. Background on the study: The origin of the acute and convalescent COVID-19 samples was the United States, Italy and Spain.

In the original processing: How many nucleated cells were present was estimated from reference gene primer amplification. Profiled with immunoSEQ multiplex PCR; TCRdb holds only in-frame clones, not every one. V and J calls and clone size are given by that table; D and trimming were obtained from the DNA. The sample includes 20,000 or so clones, approximately 86% of them seen just once. V was pared by 0 bases and J by 5 bases, with 11 bases between. This CDR3 contains 14 residues. CDR1 is SGHRS, CDR2 YFSETQ, per germline. The sample comprised peripheral blood. The chain employs TRBV5-1 and TRBJ2-5; a weak D match, TRBD1 (5 bases). This clonotype was obtained from a human donor with acute or convalescent COVID-19. The donor label of this sample is uncertain. The CDR3 loop reads CASSLALGVETQYF. CDR3 bases: TGCGCCAGCAGCTTGGCCCTAGGGGTCGAGACCCAGTACTTC.